The 30 T cell receptor beta chains presented below share a single source sample, sequenced in a study of blood T cell repertoires in COVID-19. Generated by immunoSEQ multiplex PCR, the TCRdb table keeps only in-frame clones and is missing some. The sample contains under 150,000 clones, more than 80% of which appear only once. The sequencing sample was made of peripheral blood. The receptors were sampled from an elderly woman in a cohort sampled during active or convalescent COVID-19.

In its sample, this clone was seen once. This chain links TRBV18 with TRBJ2-1, with 14 bases identical to TRBD2. Trimming at V came to 3 bases and at J to 8 bases, leaving 3 bases not matched to a gene. In germline, CDR1 is KGHSH, CDR2 LQKENI. The CDR3 is 15 amino acids. CDR3 in amino acids: CASSPTSGGADEQFF. Here the CDR3 DNA reads TGTGCCAGCTCACCGACTAGCGGGGGGGCCGATGAGCAGTTCTTC. Full variable domain (outside the CDR3, taken from reference TRBV18 and TRBJ2-1): NAGVMQNPRHLVRRRGQEARLRCSPMKGHSHVYWYRQLPEEGLKFMVYLQKENIIDESGMPKERFSAEFPKEGPSILRIQQVVRGDSAAYFCASSPTSGGADEQFFGPGTRLTVL.

V gene TRBV9 combines with J gene TRBJ1-2; 7 nucleotides match TRBD1. J was trimmed by 8 bases and V by 4 bases; bases with no gene match: 8. This CDR3 comprises 13 residues. Germline V gene lookup returns CDR1 SGDLS and CDR2 YYNGEE. This CDR3 is CASSRDRAEGYTF. In nucleotides, the CDR3 is TGTGCCAGCAGCCGAGACAGGGCAGAGGGCTACACCTTC.

The chain carries TRBV7-2 and TRBJ2-3; D possibly corresponds to TRBD2 (6 bases). The CDR3 has 15 amino acids. V dropped 1 base and J dropped 7 bases, with 15 bases sitting between them. Germline CDR1 and CDR2: SGHTA and FQGNSA. This CDR3 is CASSLDAGNTNTQYF. DNA of the CDR3: TGTGCCAGCAGCTTAGATGCGGGGAACACTAATACGCAGTATTTT.

This clone was seen only once. This sequence joins TRBV19 and TRBJ2-3; 9 positions agree with TRBD1. V trimming: 6 bases; J trimming: 0 bases; junction bases outside the gene matches: 7. The CDR3 loop spans 16 amino acids. Looked up from germline, CDR1 is LNHDA and CDR2 is SQIVND (reference sequence). The CDR3 region is CASSIGQGRSTDTQYF. CDR3 in DNA: TGTGCCAGTAGCATCGGACAGGGGAGGAGCACAGATACGCAGTATTTT.

The chain employs TRBV5-1 and TRBJ2-5, with 11 bases aligning to TRBD2. CDR1 is SGHRS, CDR2 YFSETQ, per germline. This CDR3 comprises 15 residues. V was clipped by 8 bases and J by 5 bases; unmatched bases: 11. In DNA form, the CDR3 reads TGCGCCAGTTCCATTAGCGGGGGGGCCGGGGAGACCCAGTACTTC. It specifies CASSISGGAGETQYF.

The chain couples TRBV10-3 to TRBJ1-2; weak D call: TRBD1 (6 bases). Germline CDR1 and CDR2: ENHRY and SYGVKD. Trimming stripped 2 bases from V and 8 bases from J, with 15 bases between. The CDR3 extends over 14 amino acids. CDR3 loop: CAISELQGTKGYTF. The CDR3 region has the DNA TGTGCCATCAGTGAGCTACAGGGTACGAAGGGCTACACCTTC.

Written as DNA, the CDR3 is TGTGCCAGCAGCCCGCAAACAGGGTGGGGAGAGACCCAGTACTTC. The encoded protein is CASSPQTGWGETQYF. The J gene is TRBJ2-5, the V gene TRBV7-2, with D possibly TRBD1 on 6 matching bases. The CDR3 extends over 15 amino acids. V was shortened by 5 bases and J by 4 bases, with 17 bases between the two germline ends. Germline CDR1 and CDR2: SGHTA and FQGNSA.

Turning to this clone: Because it lacks the conserved phenylalanine or tryptophan at the end, this CDR3 is likely a read error. No DNA is shown, since the ends of the CDR3 on it are uncertain; the CDR3 is the one TCRdb lists. This chain links TRBV29-1 with TRBJ1-2; the table gives TRBD1 as D, unverified against the DNA. The CDR3 spans 11 residues, counting both ends. Germline CDR1 reads SQVTM; CDR2 reads ANQGSEA. The CDR3 sequence is CSVVGSGEKHI.

This clone occurred many times. V is TRBV5-4 and J is TRBJ2-5; the D is unclear. CDR3 length: 15 residues. V lost 2 bases and J lost 3, with 14 bases in between. The germline CDR1 and CDR2 sequences are SGHNT and YYREEE (reference sequence). The CDR3 region is CASSLGTLREETQYF. CDR3 coding DNA: TGTGCCAGCAGCTTAGGAACACTACGGGAAGAGACCCAGTACTTC. The full variable domain, in which reference TRBV5-4 and TRBJ2-5 provide the parts outside the CDR3, is ETGVTQSPTHLIKTRGQQVTLRCSSQSGHNTVSWYQQALGQGPQFIFQYYREEENGRGNFPPRFSGLQFPNYSSELNVNALELDDSALYLCASSLGTLREETQYFGPGTRLLVL.

The chain combines TRBV18 with TRBJ2-2; possible D gene TRBD1, 6 bases. This CDR3 is 17 amino acids long. V lost 4 bases and J 5 bases, leaving 20 bases between the germline ends. CDR1 KGHSH and CDR2 LQKENI come from the germline V gene. The CDR3 nucleotides are TGTGCCAGCTCACGGAGCCTCCAGGGGACGGGTACCGGGGAGCTGTTTTTT. Protein: CASSRSLQGTGTGELFF. The full variable domain, its missing parts supplied by reference TRBV18 and TRBJ2-2, is NAGVMQNPRHLVRRRGQEARLRCSPMKGHSHVYWYRQLPEEGLKFMVYLQKENIIDESGMPKERFSAEFPKEGPSILRIQQVVRGDSAAYFCASSRSLQGTGTGELFFGEGSRLTVL.

The chain carries TRBV7-2 and TRBJ1-2; unclear D gene. The CDR3 extends over 16 amino acids. CDR1 is SGHTA and CDR2 is FQGNSA in the germline V gene. V lost 2 bases and J lost 2, with 15 bases in between. In DNA form, the CDR3 reads TGTGCCAGCAGCTTAACCCGGCCAGGCCCCAACTATGGCTACACCTTC. This encodes CASSLTRPGPNYGYTF.

This chain links TRBV19 with TRBJ2-4; tentative D call: TRBD2 (6 bases). V lost 5 bases to trimming and J lost 8 bases, with 13 bases between them. The CDR3 loop spans 13 amino acids. The germline gives CDR1 LNHDA, CDR2 SQIVND (reference sequence). The CDR3 DNA reads as TGTGCCAGTAGTGCGGGGCTACGGGACATTCAGTACTTC. Its translation is CASSAGLRDIQYF.

The chain uses TRBV3-1 (or the pseudogene TRBV3-2) and TRBJ2-7, with a weak D call TRBD1 (6 bases). The V gene's germline CDR1 is LGHDT and CDR2 YNNKEL (reference sequence). The CDR3 is 15 amino acids. V lost 3 bases and J lost 0, with 12 bases in between. Here the CDR3 reads CASSQYKGVSYEQYF. In DNA form, the CDR3 reads TGTGCCAGCAGCCAGTACAAGGGGGTCTCCTACGAGCAGTACTTC.

CDR3 DNA sequence: TGTGCCAGCAGCCCAGTCAGGGGTCGGTCCTACGAGCAGTACGTC. This gives the protein CASSPVRGRSYEQYV. The V gene is TRBV27, the J gene TRBJ2-7; a weak D match, TRBD1 (6 bases). V was clipped by 6 bases and J by 1 base, with 16 bases between them. The CDR3 covers 15 residues. Germline V CDR1 and CDR2: MNHEY, SMNVEV (reference sequence).

This sequence joins TRBV18 and TRBJ1-3; D call uncertain. V lost 3 bases and J 0 bases, leaving 9 bases between the germline ends. This CDR3 contains 15 residues. In germline, CDR1 is KGHSH, CDR2 LQKENI. CDR3 nucleotide sequence: TGTGCCAGCTCACCTCTAAGCCTCTCTGGAAACACCATATATTTT. Residues: CASSPLSLSGNTIYF.

V gene TRBV27 combines with J gene TRBJ1-1, with 7 nucleotides matching TRBD1. CDR1 and CDR2 from the germline V gene are MNHEY and SMNVEV (reference sequence). Trimming took 6 bases from V and 1 from J; bases not matched to a gene: 14. This CDR3 is 17 amino acids long. CDR3 sequence: CASSQPRQGGGNTEAFF. The CDR3 nucleotides read TGTGCCAGCAGCCAACCCCGACAGGGAGGAGGGAACACTGAAGCTTTCTTT.

The V call is TRBV5-1, the J call TRBJ2-1; 9 nucleotides line up with TRBD2. The CDR3 is 14 amino acids. Looked up from germline, CDR1 is SGHRS and CDR2 is YFSETQ. V was clipped by 7 bases and J by 4 bases; unmatched bases: 6. The CDR3 DNA follows: TGCGCCAGCGGGCCTAGCGGGGTTTACAATGAGCAGTTCTTC. Protein: CASGPSGVYNEQFF.

J is TRBJ2-7 and V is TRBV6-2 or TRBV6-3; weak D call: TRBD1 (6 bases). V was shortened by 2 bases and J by 2 bases, with 13 bases between the two germline ends. Germline V gene lookup returns CDR1 MNHEY and CDR2 SVGEGT. The CDR3 covers 15 residues. The CDR3 reads CASSYGGPKTYEQYV. As DNA, the CDR3 is TGTGCCAGCAGTTACGGGGGCCCGAAGACCTACGAGCAGTACGTC.

The genes are TRBV27 and TRBJ2-2; TRBD2 aligns across 11 bases. The CDR3 consists of 16 residues. V dropped 3 bases and J dropped 4; count of bases not matched to a gene: 4. Germline CDR1 MNHEY, CDR2 SMNVEV (reference sequence). The CDR3 DNA sequence: TGTGCCAGCAGTTTTGAAGGACTAGCGGGCACCGGGGAGCTGTTTTTT. Translation gives CASSFEGLAGTGELFF.

The chain is built from TRBV2 and TRBJ2-5; D not certain. The ends were cut back, 2 bases at V and 5 bases at J, with 6 bases in the middle. The germline CDR1 and CDR2 sequences are SNHLY and FYNNEI. The CDR3 length is 12 residues. As DNA, the CDR3 is TGTGCCAGCAGTGAACTCGGGGAGACCCAGTACTTC. It codes for CASSELGETQYF.

J is TRBJ1-2 and V is TRBV6-5; a weak D match, TRBD1 (6 bases). The CDR3 has 12 amino acids. CDR1 is MNHEY, CDR2 SVGAGI, per germline. V lost 7 bases, J lost 6 bases, and 12 bases lay in between. The CDR3 DNA follows: TGTGCCAGCACCTATACAGGGAATGGCTACACCTTC. Translating gives CASTYTGNGYTF.

The rearrangement joins TRBV18 to TRBJ1-2; unclear D gene. This CDR3 spans 14 amino acids. V gave up 3 bases and J gave up 3 bases, with 11 bases separating them. Germline CDR1 and CDR2: KGHSH and LQKENI. CDR3 in DNA: TGTGCCAGCTCACCTGCCACAGATGACTATGGCTACACCTTC. This gives the protein CASSPATDDYGYTF.

This clone was counted once. The chain uses TRBV7-8 and TRBJ2-2; 7 nucleotides line up with TRBD2. V lost 0 bases, J lost 2 bases, and 3 bases stayed unmatched. This CDR3 comprises 16 residues. In germline, CDR1 is SGHVS, CDR2 FQNEAQ. CDR3 in DNA: TGTGCCAGCAGCTTAGCGGGGAGGGATAACACCGGGGAGCTGTTTTTT. It translates to CASSLAGRDNTGELFF.

This clone was recorded once. The CDR3 loop is CASSTRLAGGPGDTQYF. CDR3 sequence (DNA): TGTGCCAGCAGCACTCGACTAGCGGGGGGGCCGGGAGATACGCAGTATTTT. This chain connects TRBV11-2 to TRBJ2-3; TRBD2 agrees at 14 bases. The CDR3 is 17 amino acids. Trimming removed 5 bases from V and 5 bases from J; junction bases left unmatched: 9. Germline assignment: CDR1 SGHAT and CDR2 FQNNGV.

This chain links TRBV9 with TRBJ2-3; a weak D match, TRBD2 (5 bases). The CDR3 consists of 12 residues. Per germline, CDR1 SGDLS and CDR2 YYNGEE. The germline V and J ends were trimmed by 4 bases and 5 bases, with 8 bases remaining between them. CDR3 loop: CASSKEVDTQYF. Written as DNA, the CDR3 is TGTGCCAGCAGCAAGGAGGTAGATACGCAGTATTTT.

This chain connects TRBV24-1 to TRBJ1-1; D might be TRBD1 (6 bases). Looked up from germline, CDR1 is KGHDR and CDR2 is SFDVKD. The V end was cut by 9 bases, the J end by 1 base, with 17 bases between. There are 15 residues in the CDR3. The CDR3 DNA reads as TGTGCCACCCAAACCTCGACAGGCGCGAACACTGAAGCTTTCTTT. Translated, it gives CATQTSTGANTEAFF.

V is TRBV7-9 and J is TRBJ1-2; 8 bases are shared with TRBD1. The V gene end was trimmed by 3 bases and the J gene end by 3 bases; junction bases not matched to a gene: 6. The germline V gene encodes CDR1 SEHNR and CDR2 FQNEAQ (reference sequence). CDR3 length: 15 amino acids. Here the CDR3 DNA reads TGTGCCAGCAGCTTTGGGGACAGGCCACACTATGGCTACACCTTC. This encodes CASSFGDRPHYGYTF.

This CDR3 reads CASSPLGGGFGNEKLFF. DNA of the CDR3: TGTGCCAGCAGTCCCCTCGGTGGAGGGTTTGGTAATGAAAAACTGTTTTTT. The V gene is TRBV27, the J gene TRBJ1-4; D uncertain. CDR1 is MNHEY and CDR2 is SMNVEV in the germline V gene (reference sequence). V gave up 5 bases and J gave up 4 bases, with 20 bases separating them. There are 17 residues in the CDR3.

The chain carries TRBV5-4 and TRBJ1-2; 7 bases align to TRBD1. J lost 4 bases, V lost 4 bases, and 10 bases had no gene match. CDR1 SGHNT and CDR2 YYREEE come from the germline V gene (reference sequence). This CDR3 has 15 residues. In DNA form, the CDR3 reads TGTGCCAGCAGCCCCCCGGGACAGCCCTTCTATGGCTACACCTTC. This translates into CASSPPGQPFYGYTF. The full variable domain, with the rest looked up from reference TRBV5-4 and TRBJ1-2, is ETGVTQSPTHLIKTRGQQVTLRCSSQSGHNTVSWYQQALGQGPQFIFQYYREEENGRGNFPPRFSGLQFPNYSSELNVNALELDDSALYLCASSPPGQPFYGYTFGSGTRLTVV.

The chain employs TRBV1 and TRBJ2-6; TRBD2, the table's D call, was not compared with the DNA. TRBV1 is reported as a pseudogene. The CDR3 has 18 amino acids. CDR3 sequence (DNA): TGCACCAGCAGCCAAGGCCCTAGCCGCATTAATGGGGCCAACGTCCTGACTTTC. Amino acid sequence: CTSSQGPSRINGANVLTF.